Here is one TCR beta chain with its context. Its specificity is not known. As judged by recently defined diagnostic criteria, patients with Susac syndrome had definite or probable disease. Purification of the CD8+ and CD4+ T cells relied on negative isolation, and TEMRA cells underwent FACS enrichment. Random-hexamer reverse transcription was applied to roughly 0.5 to 1 ug RNA. Across 54 Vbeta and 13 Jbeta, immunoSEQ multiplex PCR amplified TCR beta CDR3. TCRdb reanalysed the immunoSEQ multiplex PCR reads using MiXCR and keeps one entry per CDR3 protein. The table records a few hundred thousand distinct CDR3 sequences, about 95% of them present only once. This sample is drawn from a study of CD8 T cells in Susac syndrome. General study findings and limits: In Susac syndrome, CD4+ T cell repertoires lacked any clonal expansion.

CDR3 length: 15 amino acids. Germline-derived CDR1 and CDR2 are SNHLY and FYNNEI. V was pared by 6 bases and J by 3 bases, with 6 bases of the junction left unmatched. This receptor was obtained from a human donor with Susac syndrome. The material sequenced was CD4+ T cells from PBMCs. The chain couples TRBV2 to TRBJ2-5, with 11 bases aligning to TRBD2. CDR3 region: CASRRRGLAEETQYF. The CDR3 nucleotides read TGTGCCAGCAGAAGACGGGGACTAGCGGAAGAGACCCAGTACTTC.